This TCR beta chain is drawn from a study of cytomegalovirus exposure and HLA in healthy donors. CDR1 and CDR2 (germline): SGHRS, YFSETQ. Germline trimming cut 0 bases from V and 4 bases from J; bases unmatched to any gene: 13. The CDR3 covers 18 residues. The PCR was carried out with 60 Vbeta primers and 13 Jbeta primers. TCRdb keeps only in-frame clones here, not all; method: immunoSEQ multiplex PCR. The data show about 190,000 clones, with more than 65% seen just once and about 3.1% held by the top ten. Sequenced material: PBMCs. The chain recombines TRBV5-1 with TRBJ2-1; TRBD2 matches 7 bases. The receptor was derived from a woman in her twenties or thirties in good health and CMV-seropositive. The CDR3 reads CASSLGQREVRVYNEQFF. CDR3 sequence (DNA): TGCGCCAGCAGCTTGGGCCAGCGGGAAGTTCGGGTGTACAATGAGCAGTTCTTC.